What follows describes a single T cell receptor beta chain. The target antigen is unknown. Other DNA sequences in this specimen translate into the identical CDR3. This sample is drawn from a study of cytomegalovirus exposure and HLA in healthy donors. Study findings and constraints: When the data were analyzed later, several of the most significant clusters appeared to be linked to common viral pathogens. The majority of CMV-associated TCR beta chains were reported as apparently HLA-restricted in a later analysis.

The PCR was carried out with 60 Vbeta primers and 13 Jbeta primers. Repertoires were generated with immunoSEQ multiplex PCR, while TCRdb's copy carries only in-frame clones and drops some. The repertoire consists of about 150,000 clones, with around 85% occurring once and the leading ten covering less than 3.5%. Sequences were obtained from PBMCs. The receptor was derived from a woman younger than 45 in good health and CMV-seronegative.

The DNA of the CDR3 is TGTGCCAGCAGCTCTGGAGGTGGAAACACCATATATTTT. Protein: CASSSGGGNTIYF. The chain carries TRBV11-3 and TRBJ1-3; D gene unclear. Germline loops: CDR1 SGHNT, CDR2 YENEEA. The CDR3 length is 13 residues. V lost 4 bases to trimming and J lost 3 bases, with 7 bases between them.